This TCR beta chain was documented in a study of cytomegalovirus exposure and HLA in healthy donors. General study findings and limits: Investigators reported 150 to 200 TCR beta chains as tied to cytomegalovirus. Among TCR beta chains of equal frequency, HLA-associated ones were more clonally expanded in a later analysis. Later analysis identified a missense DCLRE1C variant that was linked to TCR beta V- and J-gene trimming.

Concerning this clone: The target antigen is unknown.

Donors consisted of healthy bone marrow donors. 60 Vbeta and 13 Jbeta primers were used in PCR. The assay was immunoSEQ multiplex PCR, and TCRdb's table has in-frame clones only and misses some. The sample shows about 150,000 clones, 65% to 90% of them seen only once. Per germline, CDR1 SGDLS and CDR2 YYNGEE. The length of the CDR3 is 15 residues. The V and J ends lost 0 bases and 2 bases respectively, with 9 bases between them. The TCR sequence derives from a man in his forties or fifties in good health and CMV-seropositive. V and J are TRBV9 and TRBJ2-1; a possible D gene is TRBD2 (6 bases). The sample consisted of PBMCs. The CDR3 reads CASSVEGTPYNEQFF. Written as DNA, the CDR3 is TGTGCCAGCAGCGTAGAGGGGACTCCCTACAATGAGCAGTTCTTC.